These 21 T cell receptor beta chains were sequenced from one sample in a study of blood T cell repertoires in COVID-19. Generated by immunoSEQ multiplex PCR, the TCRdb table keeps only in-frame clones and is missing some. The table includes 410,000 or so clones, around 91% detected once. The sequencing sample was made of peripheral blood. These TCRs come from a woman aged 35 to 49 with COVID-19, enrolled during active disease.

V usage is TRBV7-2 and J usage is TRBJ2-2, with 9 nucleotides matching TRBD2. This CDR3 is 16 amino acids long. Germline CDR1 reads SGHTA; CDR2 reads FQGNSA. V lost 9 bases and J lost 7; bases outside the gene matches: 15. DNA for the CDR3: TGTGCCAGTAGGGATTCTGGCGGGAGGGGCGGCGGGGAGCTGTTTTTT. Its translation is CASRDSGGRGGGELFF.

This clone has a handful of counts. The chain carries TRBV6-5 and TRBJ2-7, with D unclear. CDR1 is MNHEY and CDR2 is SVGAGI in the germline V gene. V was shortened by 4 bases and J by 1 base, with 17 bases between the two germline ends. CDR3 length equals 16 residues. The CDR3: CASSSLGTLGSYEQYF. The DNA for the CDR3 is TGTGCCAGCAGTTCCCTCGGCACCCTAGGATCCTACGAGCAGTACTTC.

J is TRBJ2-7 and V is TRBV6-6; D gene unclear. There are 12 residues in the CDR3. Deletions cut 5 bases from V and 3 bases from J, with 8 bases between. Germline values: CDR1 MNHNY, CDR2 SVGAGI (reference sequence). The DNA for the CDR3 is TGTGCCAGCAGTCGCCAGAACTACGAGCAGTACTTC. Protein sequence: CASSRQNYEQYF.

The V call is TRBV18, the J call TRBJ1-3; no clear D gene. CDR3 length: 13 amino acids. V lost 2 bases, J lost 15 bases, and 17 bases lay in between. Germline V gene lookup returns CDR1 KGHSH and CDR2 LQKENI. CDR3 sequence reads: CASSPFGRTDSYF. The CDR3 DNA reads TGTGCCAGCTCACCATTTGGGCGGACGGACTCATATTTT.

V is TRBV30 and J is TRBJ2-3; 7 nucleotides align to TRBD1. This CDR3 comprises 12 residues. Germline lookup yields CDR1 GTSNPN and CDR2 SVGIG (reference sequence). The J segment lost 4 bases and the V segment lost 3 bases, leaving 1 base of the junction unmatched. The CDR3 region is CAWSTGADTQYF. Here the CDR3 DNA reads TGTGCCTGGAGCACAGGGGCAGATACGCAGTATTTT.

The CDR3 nucleotides are TGCAGTGCTAGTCCCCAGGGGGTCTATAATTCACCCCTCCACTTT. Translation: CSASPQGVYNSPLHF. The J gene is TRBJ1-6, the V gene TRBV20-1; 7 bases match TRBD1. CDR1 DFQATT and CDR2 SNEGSKA come from the germline V gene (reference sequence). The CDR3 spans 15 residues. The J segment lost 3 bases and the V segment lost 3 bases, leaving 5 bases of the junction unmatched.

The chain employs TRBV19 and TRBJ2-4, with 9 bases fitting TRBD1. The junction had 8 bases not matched to a gene; V was cut back by 5 bases and J by 6 bases. The length of the CDR3 is 15 residues. Germline CDR1 reads LNHDA; CDR2 reads SQIVND (reference sequence). The CDR3 sequence: CASSAGQGQLNIQYF. The CDR3, as DNA: TGTGCCAGTAGTGCCGGACAGGGGCAACTAAACATTCAGTACTTC. The variable domain in full, completed from reference TRBV19 and TRBJ2-4, reads DGGITQSPKYLFRKEGQNVTLSCEQNLNHDAMYWYRQDPGQGLRLIYYSQIVNDFQKGDIAEGYSVSREKKESFPLTVTSAQKNPTAFYLCASSAGQGQLNIQYFGAGTRLSVL.

The chain uses TRBV27 and TRBJ1-1; weak D call: TRBD1 (6 bases). CDR3 length: 15 residues. Germline CDR1 reads MNHEY; CDR2 reads SMNVEV (reference sequence). The germline V and J ends were trimmed by 5 bases and 5 bases, with 18 bases remaining between them. The CDR3 reads CASSPLGGAWTEAFF. CDR3 in DNA: TGTGCCAGCAGTCCTCTTGGGGGCGCCTGGACTGAAGCTTTCTTT.

The chain joins TRBV19 to TRBJ1-4; D is undetermined. V dropped 3 bases and J dropped 0 bases, with 8 bases sitting between them. Germline CDR1 is LNHDA and CDR2 is SQIVND (reference sequence). The CDR3 consists of 15 residues. The chain's CDR3 is CASSMGRTTNEKLFF. The CDR3, as DNA: TGTGCCAGTAGTATGGGGAGGACAACTAATGAAAAACTGTTTTTT.

The chain carries TRBV28 and TRBJ1-3; D might be TRBD1 (5 bases). V gave up 4 bases and J gave up 8 bases, with 18 bases separating them. Germline V gene data show CDR1 as MDHEN and CDR2 as SYDVKM. This CDR3 is built from 15 residues. The CDR3 region is CASSSRAGRRDTIYF. CDR3 DNA sequence: TGTGCCAGCAGTTCTCGGGCAGGGAGGAGGGACACCATATATTTT.

This clone appeared a single time. The gene calls are TRBV5-6 and TRBJ1-1; 9 nucleotides align to TRBD1. Germline CDR1 and CDR2: SGHDT and YYEEEE. J gave up 4 bases and V 0 bases, and 7 bases lay outside the gene matches. The CDR3 length is 16 residues. CDR3 region: CASSLAPRQGGTEAFF. The DNA of the CDR3 is TGTGCCAGCAGCTTGGCCCCGAGACAGGGGGGCACTGAAGCTTTCTTT.

This rearrangement joins TRBV6-5 to TRBJ2-1; 8 nucleotides line up with TRBD1. Germline V gene sequence: CDR1 MNHEY, CDR2 SVGAGI. Unmatched junction bases numbered 1, after V lost 2 bases and J lost 1 base. The CDR3 is 15 residues long. CDR3 nucleotides: TGTGCCAGCAGTTACACAGGGGGGTCCTACAATGAGCAGTTCTTC. Encoded protein: CASSYTGGSYNEQFF.

Only one count was recorded for this clone. CDR3 region: CASSLGGALDTQYF. CDR3 in DNA: TGTGCCAGCAGCTTAGGTGGAGCTCTAGATACGCAGTATTTT. V usage is TRBV11-2 and J usage is TRBJ2-3; D not resolved. This CDR3 contains 14 residues. Trimming cost V 1 base and J 5 bases, with 10 bases left between them. CDR1 and CDR2 from the germline V gene are SGHAT and FQNNGV. Full variable domain (remainder filled in from reference TRBV11-2 and TRBJ2-3): EAGVAQSPRYKIIEKRQSVAFWCNPISGHATLYWYQQILGQGPKLLIQFQNNGVVDDSQLPKDRFSAERLKGVDSTLKIQPAKLEDSAVYLCASSLGGALDTQYFGPGTRLTVL.

The chain uses TRBV7-2 and TRBJ1-2; tentatively, D is TRBD1 (6 bases). The germline CDR1 and CDR2 sequences are SGHTA and FQGNSA. The CDR3 has 13 residues. The V gene lost 5 bases and the J gene lost 6 bases, with 13 bases spanning the gap. The CDR3 DNA sequence: TGTGCCAGCAGCCCCCGGACAGTAAATGGCTACACCTTC. This gives the protein CASSPRTVNGYTF.

This chain connects TRBV9 to TRBJ2-1, with TRBD2 as a possible D gene (7 bases). This CDR3 is 15 amino acids long. Germline assignment: CDR1 SGDLS and CDR2 YYNGEE. Trimming took off 6 bases at V and 2 bases at J, with 15 bases between the two ends. This chain's CDR3 is CASTLGRGAYNEQFF. CDR3 bases: TGTGCCAGCACCTTAGGGAGGGGGGCCTACAATGAGCAGTTCTTC.

The chain links TRBV28 to TRBJ2-6, with D tentatively TRBD2 (5 bases). Looked up from germline, CDR1 is MDHEN and CDR2 is SYDVKM. The CDR3 consists of 18 residues. V was pared by 7 bases and J by 1 base, with 20 bases between. The CDR3 nucleotides are TGTGCCAGCACCTCCTTGGGTGGGGAGAGGTCTGGGGCCAACGTCCTGACTTTC. The encoded protein is CASTSLGGERSGANVLTF.

This clone was recorded once. V and J are TRBV11-1 and TRBJ2-5, with D tentatively TRBD2 (6 bases). The germline V gene has CDR1 SGHAT and CDR2 FQDESV (reference sequence). CDR3 length: 15 amino acids. V was shortened by 5 bases and J by 5 bases, with 18 bases between the two germline ends. CDR3 sequence reads: CASSPRDFKVETQYF. The CDR3 nucleotides read TGTGCCAGCAGCCCCCGGGACTTTAAGGTGGAGACCCAGTACTTC.

The chain combines TRBV9 with TRBJ2-1, with 10 bases fitting TRBD2. Trimming took 4 bases from V and 8 from J; bases not matched to a gene: 6. The CDR3 length is 14 residues. CDR1 and CDR2 (germline): SGDLS, YYNGEE. The CDR3 region has the DNA TGTGCCAGCAGCCTAGCGGGGGAACTCCATGAGCAGTTCTTC. This encodes CASSLAGELHEQFF.

This clone showed up just a few times. This rearrangement joins TRBV6-6 to TRBJ2-7; tentative D call: TRBD2 (5 bases). CDR3 size: 15 residues. Germline CDR1 MNHNY, CDR2 SVGAGI (reference sequence). V was clipped by 4 bases and J by 3 bases, with 16 bases between them. The CDR3 sequence: CASSSPSEGNYEQYF. CDR3 in DNA: TGTGCCAGCAGTTCCCCGTCAGAGGGAAACTACGAGCAGTACTTC.

The rearrangement uses TRBV7-2 and TRBJ2-7, with 8 bases matching TRBD2. The ends lost 7 bases at V and 4 bases at J; junction bases unmatched: 9. The germline gives CDR1 SGHTA, CDR2 FQGNSA. CDR3 length: 14 residues. For the CDR3, the DNA is TGTGCCAGCACCCCCCAGCGGGAGAGTTACGAGCAGTACTTC. Its translation: CASTPQRESYEQYF.

The genes are TRBV4-3 and TRBJ2-1, with D maybe TRBD2 (6 bases). Trimming took off 3 bases at V and 5 bases at J, with 14 bases between the two ends. The germline V gene encodes CDR1 LGHNA and CDR2 YSLEER. The CDR3 length is 15 residues. In DNA form, the CDR3 reads TGCGCCAGCAGCCAGGCGGGACCGTCAAACAATGAGCAGTTCTTC. Protein sequence: CASSQAGPSNNEQFF.